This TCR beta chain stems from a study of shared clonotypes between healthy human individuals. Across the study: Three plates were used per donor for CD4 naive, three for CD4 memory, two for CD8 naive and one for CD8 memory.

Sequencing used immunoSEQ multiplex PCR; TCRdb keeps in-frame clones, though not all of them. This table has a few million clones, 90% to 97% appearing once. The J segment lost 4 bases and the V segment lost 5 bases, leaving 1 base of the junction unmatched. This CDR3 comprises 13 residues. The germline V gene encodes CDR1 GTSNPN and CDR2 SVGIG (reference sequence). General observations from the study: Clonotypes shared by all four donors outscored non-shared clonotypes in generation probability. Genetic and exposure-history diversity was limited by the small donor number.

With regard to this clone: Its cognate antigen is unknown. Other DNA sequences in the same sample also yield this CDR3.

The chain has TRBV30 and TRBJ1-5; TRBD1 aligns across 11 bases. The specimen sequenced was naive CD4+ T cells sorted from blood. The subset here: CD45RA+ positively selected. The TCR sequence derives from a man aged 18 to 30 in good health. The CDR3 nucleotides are TGTGCCTGGGGACAGGGGGCAAATCAGCCCCAGCATTTT. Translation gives CAWGQGANQPQHF.